This T cell receptor (beta chain) was profiled in a study of T cell clonotyping in hematopoietic cell transplantation. Looking at the study overall: Pretransplant recipient samples were taken after cytoreduction.

Germline values: CDR1 SGHAT, CDR2 FQNNGV. Trimming cost V 4 bases and J 5 bases; bases outside gene matches: 3. This CDR3 is 13 amino acids long. This clone was recorded a few times. No antigen is known for it. The table came from immunoSEQ multiplex PCR; TCRdb's copy has only in-frame clones and leaves some out. The data contain 50,000 or so clones, approximately 78% of them singletons. Study observations and caveats: Broader posttransplant TCR repertoire diversity was predicted by graft donor and pretransplant recipient Inverse Simpson Index values.

Time point reported: recipient sample about 28 days before transplant, after cytoreduction. The TCR sequence derives from a man between 60 and 75 years old with myelodysplastic syndrome. Some clones in this sample may be carry-over from other donors' samples. The starting material was peripheral blood mononuclear cells, obtained before stem cell transplant. The chain employs TRBV11-2 and TRBJ1-1; 8 bases are a match to TRBD1. This chain's CDR3 is CASSSDRVTEAFF. The CDR3 DNA reads as TGTGCCAGCAGCTCGGACAGGGTAACTGAAGCTTTCTTT.